Sequencing of this T cell receptor (beta chain) was carried out in a study of OX40 agonist ivuxolimab in advanced cancers. Whole-study findings and limits: Some of the lowest clonal expansion was seen in partial responders at 0.1-3.0 mg/kg.

This clone has ten or more counts. Its antigen is still unknown. This specimen includes other DNA sequences encoding the same CDR3. CDR3 length: 13 amino acids. V was cut by 5 bases and J by 6 bases, with 12 bases left in between. From germline, CDR1 is SEHNR and CDR2 FQNEAQ (reference sequence). Profiled with immunoSEQ multiplex PCR; TCRdb holds only in-frame clones, not every one. The data show over 75,000 clones, with 90% seen just once and under 2% held by the top ten. The chain combines TRBV7-9 with TRBJ2-3, with D possibly matching TRBD2 (6 bases). The clonotype was recovered from an adult with an advanced solid tumor such as melanoma, head and neck, liver or kidney cancer. Here the sequenced sample was CD4+ or CD8+ T cells sorted from blood, taken in a trial of the OX40 agonist ivuxolimab. CDR3 coding DNA: TGTGCCAGCAGCCCGCGGGGACCTGATACGCAGTATTTT. Translation: CASSPRGPDTQYF.